This paragraph reports one T cell receptor beta chain. Antigen specificity is unknown. TCRdb redid the calling of the RT-PCR reads with MiXCR, one entry per CDR3 protein. The table has approximately 730,000 distinct CDR3 sequences, around 14% seen once. This entry belongs to a study of response to subunit inactivated influenza vaccine. V lost 3 bases, J lost 9 bases, and 10 bases lay in between. Germline CDR1 reads SGDLS; CDR2 reads YYNGEE. The CDR3 is 12 amino acids. General observations from the study: Authors suggested each seasonal flu vaccination may recruit only limited numbers of new T cells.

The chain has TRBV9 and TRBJ2-1; a possible D gene is TRBD2 (5 bases). The clonotype comes from a man aged 50 to 59 who received an inactivated influenza vaccine. Source: PBMCs from blood, taken 14 days before vaccination. The CDR3 spells CASSAPRAEQFF. The DNA of the CDR3 is TGTGCCAGCAGCGCCCCGAGGGCTGAGCAGTTCTTC.